The 17 T cell receptor beta chains in this list originate from one sample, sequenced in a study of response to subunit inactivated influenza vaccine. Each CDR3 protein is one row after TCRdb ran MiXCR on the RT-PCR reads. The sample holds 500,000 to 650,000 distinct CDR3 sequences, 6.5% to 8% seen once. The sample here was PBMCs from blood, taken roughly 24 months after vaccination. The receptor set was obtained from a man aged 50 to 69 who received an inactivated influenza vaccine.

This clonotype came up a few times. The chain links TRBV9 to TRBJ2-1, with D possibly matching TRBD2 (6 bases). This CDR3 contains 16 residues. Germline CDR1 is SGDLS and CDR2 is YYNGEE. V lost 3 bases, J lost 6 bases, and 19 bases lay in between. CDR3 loop: CASSASGGMGGNEQFF. As DNA, the CDR3 is TGTGCCAGCAGCGCGAGCGGTGGGATGGGGGGCAATGAGCAGTTCTTC.

This clonotype was counted between two and nine times. The chain recombines TRBV29-1 with TRBJ2-7, with D maybe TRBD1 (6 bases). This CDR3 is 13 amino acids long. Germline V lookup: CDR1 SQVTM, CDR2 ANQGSEA. Trimming removed 3 bases from V and 4 bases from J, with 13 bases in between. CDR3 DNA sequence: TGCAGCGTTGAGGGGACATCGGTATACGAGCAGTACTTC. Residues: CSVEGTSVYEQYF.

A few counts support this clonotype. The chain uses TRBV14 and TRBJ2-7, with TRBD2 matching over 8 bases. Losses at the gene ends were 4 bases for V and 5 bases for J; bases not matched to a gene: 19. CDR1 is SGHDN and CDR2 is FVKESK in the germline V gene. This CDR3 is built from 18 residues. CDR3 DNA sequence: TGTGCCAGCAGCCTACGGAGCGGGAGACAACCCACCGGTCACGAGCAGTACTTC. It translates to CASSLRSGRQPTGHEQYF.

This clonotype has ten or more counts. The V gene is TRBV29-1, the J gene TRBJ2-1; 13 bases are a match to TRBD2. The germline CDR1 and CDR2 sequences are SQVTM and ANQGSEA. Trimming took 5 bases from V and 0 from J; bases not matched to a gene: 10. This CDR3 region has 18 residues. CDR3 in DNA: TGCAGCGTTCCGGGACTAGCGGGGACCCGGAGCTCCTACAATGAGCAGTTCTTC. This codes for CSVPGLAGTRSSYNEQFF.

This sequence joins TRBV27 and TRBJ1-2, with D unclear. The germline gives CDR1 MNHEY, CDR2 SMNVEV (reference sequence). V was trimmed by 7 bases and J by 3 bases, leaving 15 bases between them. This CDR3 comprises 14 residues. DNA of the CDR3: TGTGCCAGCACCCCCGGTCTGGGGTACTATGGCTACACCTTC. Translation gives CASTPGLGYYGYTF.

This clonotype was seen a handful of times. The V call is TRBV6-1, the J call TRBJ2-1, with 7 bases matching TRBD2. The germline CDR1 and CDR2 sequences are MNHNS and SASEGT. This CDR3 spans 15 amino acids. Trimming cost V 6 bases and J 5 bases; bases outside gene matches: 10. The CDR3 coding sequence is TGTGCCAGCAGACCAGCGGGGACCATTGACAATGAGCAGTTCTTC. Translation: CASRPAGTIDNEQFF.

The chain recombines TRBV3-1 with TRBJ1-1; 7 nucleotides agree with TRBD1. The CDR3 extends over 15 amino acids. CDR1 and CDR2 (germline): LGHDT, YNNKEL (reference sequence). Germline trimming cut 4 bases from V and 4 bases from J; bases unmatched to any gene: 9. The CDR3 region is CASSLETGKRTEAFF. In DNA form, the CDR3 reads TGTGCCAGCAGCCTCGAGACAGGGAAACGCACTGAAGCTTTCTTT.

There are many counts of this clonotype. The CDR3 spells CATTERGNTGELFF. The DNA of the CDR3 is TGTGCCACAACAGAAAGGGGGAACACCGGGGAGCTGTTTTTT. V is TRBV15 and J is TRBJ2-2; a weak D match, TRBD1 (5 bases). Germline V gene sequence: CDR1 LNHNV, CDR2 YYDKDF (reference sequence). Trimming removed 9 bases from V and 1 base from J, with 12 bases in between. The CDR3 has 14 amino acids.

This clonotype was detected ten times or more. CDR3 bases: TGCGCCAGCAGCCTGGACAGGTCTACCTATGGCTACACCTTC. Protein sequence: CASSLDRSTYGYTF. The J gene is TRBJ1-2, the V gene TRBV10-2, with 7 positions matching TRBD1. J gave up 4 bases and V 6 bases, and 8 bases lay outside the gene matches. This CDR3 comprises 14 residues. Per germline, CDR1 WSHSY and CDR2 SAAADI.

In its sample, this clonotype was seen many times. This chain uses TRBV4-3 with TRBJ1-3, with D maybe TRBD1 (6 bases). CDR1 and CDR2 from the germline V gene are LGHNA and YSLEER. The CDR3 is 15 amino acids. The ends were cut back, 1 base at V and 0 bases at J, with 7 bases in the middle. DNA for the CDR3: TGCGCCAGCAGCCAAGGGACAGCCTCTGGAAACACCATATATTTT. This codes for CASSQGTASGNTIYF.

This clonotype was counted at least ten times. The rearrangement joins TRBV9 to TRBJ1-5; tentatively, D is TRBD1 (6 bases). This CDR3 comprises 14 residues. Germline loops: CDR1 SGDLS, CDR2 YYNGEE. Between the trimmed V and J ends, which lost 2 bases and 3 bases, there was a span of 9 bases. As DNA, the CDR3 is TGTGCCAGCAGCGTCGGGGGGGCCAATCAGCCCCAGCATTTT. Translation gives CASSVGGANQPQHF. The entire variable domain, with the rest obtained from reference TRBV9 and TRBJ1-5, is as follows: DSGVTQTPKHLITATGQRVTLRCSPRSGDLSVYWYQQSLDQGLQFLIQYYNGEERAKGNILERFSAQQFPDLHSELNLSSLELGDSALYFCASSVGGANQPQHFGDGTRLSIL.

V gene TRBV6-2 or TRBV6-3 combines with J gene TRBJ2-2; either TRBD1 or TRBD2 may supply D (6 bases each). This CDR3 has 15 residues. V was clipped by 7 bases and J by 4 bases, with 16 bases between them. CDR1 and CDR2 (germline): MNHEY, SVGEGT. The CDR3 loop reads CASTPLGGGTGELFF. The CDR3 DNA is TGTGCCAGCACCCCCCTGGGGGGCGGCACCGGGGAGCTGTTTTTT.

The sample holds many counts of this clonotype. The chain recombines TRBV7-9 with TRBJ2-5; no definite D call. V dropped 1 base and J dropped 3 bases, with 12 bases sitting between them. This CDR3 is built from 15 residues. Germline V lookup: CDR1 SEHNR, CDR2 FQNEAQ (reference sequence). CDR3 sequence reads: CASSLVRPYEETQYF. DNA for the CDR3: TGTGCCAGCAGCTTAGTAAGGCCGTACGAAGAGACCCAGTACTTC. Based on the CDR3 plus reference TRBV7-9 and TRBJ2-5, the full variable domain is DTGVSQNPRHKITKRGQNVTFRCDPISEHNRLYWYRQTLGQGPEFLTYFQNEAQLEKSRLLSDRFSAERPKGSFSTLEIQRTEQGDSAMYLCASSLVRPYEETQYFGPGTRLLVL.

CDR3 residues: CASSLAMALAASPEQFF. CDR3 coding DNA: TGTGCCAGCAGCTTAGCGATGGCTCTAGCGGCAAGCCCCGAGCAGTTCTTC. V is TRBV7-8 and J is TRBJ2-1; TRBD2 aligns across 7 bases. After removal of 0 bases from V and 10 bases from J, the junction contained 15 bases not matched to a gene. This CDR3 region has 17 residues. Germline V lookup: CDR1 SGHVS, CDR2 FQNEAQ.

This clonotype was seen a few times. This rearrangement joins TRBV2 to TRBJ2-7; a possible D gene is TRBD1 (6 bases). Per the germline V gene, CDR1 is SNHLY and CDR2 is FYNNEI. Trimming cost V 3 bases and J 4 bases, with 16 bases left between them. The CDR3 has 15 residues. The CDR3 sequence is CASSEGRLQGYEQYF. The CDR3 DNA reads TGTGCCAGCAGTGAGGGCCGTTTACAGGGATACGAGCAGTACTTC.

This clonotype was seen ten or more times. The chain employs TRBV4-3 and TRBJ2-3; tentatively, D is TRBD1 or TRBD2 (6 bases each). Germline lookup yields CDR1 LGHNA and CDR2 YSLEER. The CDR3 sequence is 17 residues long. V lost 1 base to trimming and J lost 0 bases, with 14 bases between them. The CDR3, as DNA: TGCGCCAGCAGCCAAGGGGGGGCTTCATTTAGCACAGATACGCAGTATTTT. It codes for CASSQGGASFSTDTQYF.

This clonotype came up a few times. The chain combines TRBV6-6 with TRBJ2-7; D is unresolved. The CDR3 runs to 10 residues. Per the germline V gene, CDR1 is MNHNY and CDR2 is SVGAGI (reference sequence). Trimming cost V 5 bases and J 6 bases, with 5 bases left between them. CDR3 coding DNA: TGTGCCAGCAGTAAGTCCGAGCAGTACTTC. Protein product: CASSKSEQYF.